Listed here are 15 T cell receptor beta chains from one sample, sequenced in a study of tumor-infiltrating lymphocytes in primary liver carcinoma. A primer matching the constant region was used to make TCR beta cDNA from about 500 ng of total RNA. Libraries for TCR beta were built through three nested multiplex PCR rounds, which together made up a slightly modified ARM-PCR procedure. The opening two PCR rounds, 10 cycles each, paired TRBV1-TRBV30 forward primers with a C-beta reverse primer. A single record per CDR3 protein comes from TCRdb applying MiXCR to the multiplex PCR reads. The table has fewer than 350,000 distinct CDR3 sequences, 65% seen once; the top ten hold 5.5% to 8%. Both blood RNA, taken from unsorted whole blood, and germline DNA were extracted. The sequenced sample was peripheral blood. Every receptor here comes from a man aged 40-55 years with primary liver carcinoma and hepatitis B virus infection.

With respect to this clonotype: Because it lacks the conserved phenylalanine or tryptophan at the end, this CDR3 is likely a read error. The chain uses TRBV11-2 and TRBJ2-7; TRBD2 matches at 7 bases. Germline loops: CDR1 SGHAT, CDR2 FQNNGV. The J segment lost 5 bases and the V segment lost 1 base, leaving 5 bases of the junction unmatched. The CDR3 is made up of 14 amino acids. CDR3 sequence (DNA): TGTGCCAGCAGCTTAGGCGGGAGTAAGGACGAGCAGTACCTC. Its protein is CASSLGGSKDEQYL.

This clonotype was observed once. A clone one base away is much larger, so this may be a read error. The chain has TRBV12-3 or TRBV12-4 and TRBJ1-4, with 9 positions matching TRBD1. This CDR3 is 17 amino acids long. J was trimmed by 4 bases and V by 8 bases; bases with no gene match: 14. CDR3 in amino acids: CASFKGTGIIVNEKLFF. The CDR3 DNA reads TGTGCCAGCTTCAAAGGGACAGGGATTATCGTTAATGAAAAACTGTTTTTT.

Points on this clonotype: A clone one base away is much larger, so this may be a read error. DNA for the CDR3: TGTGCCAGCAGGAGGGATTTACTCTACAATGAGCTGTTCTTC. Its translation is CASRRDLLYNELFF. The chain combines TRBV6-1 with TRBJ2-1; D may be TRBD2 (5 bases). The CDR3 totals 14 residues. CDR1 MNHNS and CDR2 SASEGT come from the germline V gene.

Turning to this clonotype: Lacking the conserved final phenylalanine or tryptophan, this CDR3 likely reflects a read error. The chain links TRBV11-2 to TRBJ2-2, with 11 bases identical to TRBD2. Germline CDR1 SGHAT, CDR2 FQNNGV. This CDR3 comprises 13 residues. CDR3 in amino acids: CATRLAGGGELFL. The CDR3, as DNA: TGTGCCACCCGTCTAGCGGGAGGCGGGGAACTGTTTTTA.

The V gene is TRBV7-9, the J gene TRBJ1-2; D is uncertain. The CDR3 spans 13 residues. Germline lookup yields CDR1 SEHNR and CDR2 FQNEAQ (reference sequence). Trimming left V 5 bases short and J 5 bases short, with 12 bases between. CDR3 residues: CASSPAQLYGYTF. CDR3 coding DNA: TGTGCCAGCAGCCCGGCGCAGCTTTATGGCTACACCTTC.

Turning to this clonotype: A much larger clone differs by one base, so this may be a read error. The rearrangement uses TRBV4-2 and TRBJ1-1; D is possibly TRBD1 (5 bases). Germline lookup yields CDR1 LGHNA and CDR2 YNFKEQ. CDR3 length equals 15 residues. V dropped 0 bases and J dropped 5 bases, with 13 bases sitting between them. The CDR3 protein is CASSQDIEGHTEAFF. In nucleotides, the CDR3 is TGTGCCAGCAGCCAAGATATTGAGGGGCATACTGAAGCTTTCTTT.

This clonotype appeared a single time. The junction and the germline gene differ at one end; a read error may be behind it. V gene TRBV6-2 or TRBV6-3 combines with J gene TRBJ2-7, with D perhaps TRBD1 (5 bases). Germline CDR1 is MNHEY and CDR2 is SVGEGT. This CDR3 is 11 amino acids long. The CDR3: CTSRAFYEQYF. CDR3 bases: TGTACCAGCAGGGCTTTCTACGAGCAGTACTTC.

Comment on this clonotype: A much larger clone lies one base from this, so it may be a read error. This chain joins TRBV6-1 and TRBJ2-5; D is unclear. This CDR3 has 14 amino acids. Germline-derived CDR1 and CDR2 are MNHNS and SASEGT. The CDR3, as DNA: TGTGCCAGCAATGAAGCCCCCACATACAAGACCCAGTACTTC. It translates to CASNEAPTYKTQYF.

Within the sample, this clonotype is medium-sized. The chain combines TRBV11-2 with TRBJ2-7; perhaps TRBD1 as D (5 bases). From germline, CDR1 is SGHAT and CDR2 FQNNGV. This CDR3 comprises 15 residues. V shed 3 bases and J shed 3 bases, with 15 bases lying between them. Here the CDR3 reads CASSFMTDPDYEQYF. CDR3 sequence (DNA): TGTGCCAGCAGCTTCATGACAGATCCGGACTACGAGCAGTACTTC.

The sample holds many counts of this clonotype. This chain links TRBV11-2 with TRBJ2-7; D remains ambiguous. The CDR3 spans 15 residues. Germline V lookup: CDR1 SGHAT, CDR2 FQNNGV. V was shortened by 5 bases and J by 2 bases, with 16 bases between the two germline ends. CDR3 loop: CASSPRAPQAYEQYF. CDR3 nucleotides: TGTGCCAGCAGCCCTCGGGCTCCCCAAGCCTACGAGCAGTACTTC.

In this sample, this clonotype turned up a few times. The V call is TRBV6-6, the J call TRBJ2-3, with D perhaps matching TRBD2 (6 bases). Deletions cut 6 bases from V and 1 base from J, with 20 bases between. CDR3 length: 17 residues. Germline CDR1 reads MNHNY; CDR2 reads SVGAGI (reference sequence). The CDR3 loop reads CASRQIRGEKGTDTQYF. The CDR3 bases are TGTGCCAGCAGGCAGATTCGCGGGGAGAAGGGCACAGATACGCAGTATTTT.

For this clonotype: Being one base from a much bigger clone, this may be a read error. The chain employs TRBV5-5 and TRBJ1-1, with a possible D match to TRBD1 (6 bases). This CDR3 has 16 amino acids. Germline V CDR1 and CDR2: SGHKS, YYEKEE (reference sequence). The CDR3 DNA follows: TGTGCCAGCAGCTTGTTAACAGGGACCAGAGGGACTGAAGCTTCCTTT. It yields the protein CASSLLTGTRGTEASF.

CDR3 in amino acids: CATKSSYEQYF. CDR3 bases: TGCGCCACCAAGAGCTCCTACGAGCAGTACTTC. This chain uses TRBV10-2 with TRBJ2-7; D uncertain. The CDR3 extends over 11 amino acids. Germline CDR1 and CDR2: WSHSY and SAAADI. V was cut by 10 bases and J by 0 bases, with 7 bases left in between.

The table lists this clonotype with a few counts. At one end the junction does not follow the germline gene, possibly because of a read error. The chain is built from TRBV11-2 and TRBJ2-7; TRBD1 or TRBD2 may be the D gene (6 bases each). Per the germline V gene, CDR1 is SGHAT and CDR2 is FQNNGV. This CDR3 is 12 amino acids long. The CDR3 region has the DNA TGTGCCAGCAGTCCCGGGGGCTACGAGCGGTACTTC. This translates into CASSPGGYERYF.

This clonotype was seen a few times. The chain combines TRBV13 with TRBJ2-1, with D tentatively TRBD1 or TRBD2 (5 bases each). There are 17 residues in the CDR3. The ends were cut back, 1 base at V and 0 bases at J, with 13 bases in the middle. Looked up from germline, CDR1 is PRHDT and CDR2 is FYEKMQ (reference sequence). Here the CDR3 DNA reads TGTGCCAGCAGCTTAGAGGGGCGGGCAAGCTCCTACAATGAGCAGTTCTTC. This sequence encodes CASSLEGRASSYNEQFF.